These 20 T cell receptor beta chains were all obtained from the same sample, sequenced in a study of CD4 T cell repertoires in COVID-19. Only in-frame clones appear in the TCRdb table, and some are missing; sequencing was by immunoSEQ multiplex PCR. In the table there are 60,000 to 90,000 clones, 83% of which are singletons. Source: CD4+ T cells from peripheral blood, taken after recovery from COVID-19. These TCRs come from a human donor who had COVID-19.

In DNA, the CDR3 is TGTGCTAGTGCCACGGGACAGGGGTCCTATGGCTACACCTTC. Protein product: CASATGQGSYGYTF. The chain employs TRBV12-5 and TRBJ1-2; 10 bases fit TRBD1. The CDR3 covers 14 residues. Germline trimming cut 7 bases from V and 4 bases from J; bases unmatched to any gene: 6. Per germline, CDR1 LGHNT and CDR2 FRNRAP.

This clone was observed a handful of times. The CDR3 coding sequence is TGTGCCAGCAGTGATATGCTTGGAGGGAACACTGAAGCTTTCTTT. Encoded protein: CASSDMLGGNTEAFF. The chain is built from TRBV6-1 and TRBJ1-1; D not certain. The CDR3 has 15 amino acids. Trimming left V 3 bases short and J 1 base short, with 12 bases between. Germline V gene data show CDR1 as MNHNS and CDR2 as SASEGT.

The rearrangement uses TRBV3-1 (or the pseudogene TRBV3-2) and TRBJ2-7; the D gene is possibly TRBD2 (6 bases). The CDR3 is 13 residues long. Trimming removed 0 bases from V and 6 bases from J, with 9 bases in between. Germline V CDR1 and CDR2: LGHDT, YNNKEL (reference sequence). In nucleotides, the CDR3 is TGTGCCAGCAGCCAAGATCGGGAGTCCGAGCAGTACTTC. Translation gives CASSQDRESEQYF.

The chain employs TRBV19 and TRBJ1-2; no clear D gene. Germline CDR1 reads LNHDA; CDR2 reads SQIVND (reference sequence). This CDR3 is built from 14 residues. V was shortened by 6 bases and J by 3 bases, with 14 bases between the two germline ends. CDR3 loop: CASRQTAEYYGYTF. The CDR3, as DNA: TGTGCCAGTAGGCAAACAGCGGAGTACTATGGCTACACCTTC.

V is TRBV28 and J is TRBJ2-7, with no clear D. Germline V gene lookup returns CDR1 MDHEN and CDR2 SYDVKM. The CDR3 totals 12 residues. V lost 6 bases to trimming and J lost 8 bases, with 14 bases between them. The CDR3: CASRSEFGQQYF. DNA for the CDR3: TGTGCCAGCAGATCGGAGTTTGGGCAGCAGTACTTC. Looking up the rest from reference TRBV28 and TRBJ2-7 gives the full variable domain: DVKVTQSSRYLVKRTGEKVFLECVQDMDHENMFWYRQDPGLGLRLIYFSYDVKMKEKGDIPEGYSVSREKKERFSLILESASTNQTSMYLCASRSEFGQQYFGPGTRLTVT.

The count of this clone is one. V gene TRBV18 combines with J gene TRBJ2-5; no firm D call. CDR1 KGHSH and CDR2 LQKENI come from the germline V gene. The CDR3 runs 15 residues. Trimming shortened V by 2 bases and J by 2 bases, and 12 bases separated the two germline ends. CDR3 nucleotides: TGTGCCAGCTCACCAGGTAGGACGGCGCAAGAGACCCAGTACTTC. This translates into CASSPGRTAQETQYF.

This rearrangement joins TRBV19 to TRBJ1-5; D is ambiguous. V shed 3 bases and J shed 6 bases, with 6 bases lying between them. Germline V CDR1 and CDR2: LNHDA, SQIVND (reference sequence). The CDR3 has 12 amino acids. CDR3 sequence: CASSIGFQPQHF. CDR3 nucleotides: TGTGCCAGTAGTATTGGGTTTCAGCCCCAGCATTTT.

The chain combines TRBV2 with TRBJ1-5; 8 bases are shared with TRBD1. V lost 6 bases and J lost 11; bases outside the gene matches: 9. The CDR3 sequence is 13 residues long. Germline V lookup: CDR1 SNHLY, CDR2 FYNNEI. In nucleotides, the CDR3 is TGTGCCAGCAGCGCCAGGGCGACAGGGGCCCAGCATTTT. Residues: CASSARATGAQHF.

This rearrangement joins TRBV12-3 or TRBV12-4 to TRBJ2-3; tentatively, D is TRBD1 or TRBD2 (5 bases each). CDR3 length: 11 residues. V was shortened by 5 bases and J by 14 bases, with 14 bases between the two germline ends. The CDR3 is CASSGTWVRYF. The CDR3, as DNA: TGTGCCAGCAGTGGGACGTGGGTAAGGTATTTT.

The chain joins TRBV11-2 to TRBJ1-1; TRBD1 is a possible D gene (6 bases). This CDR3 region has 15 residues. Germline lookup yields CDR1 SGHAT and CDR2 FQNNGV. Trimming took 4 bases from V and 5 from J, leaving 17 bases between them. CDR3 sequence reads: CASSSSRGAGTEAFF. As DNA, the CDR3 is TGTGCCAGCAGCTCAAGTAGGGGGGCGGGGACTGAAGCTTTCTTT.

The chain links TRBV5-6 to TRBJ1-5, with D possibly being TRBD1 (6 bases). CDR3 length equals 14 residues. Looked up from germline, CDR1 is SGHDT and CDR2 is YYEEEE. The V end was cut by 4 bases, the J end by 5 bases, with 13 bases between. CDR3 DNA: TGTGCCAGCAGCATTCAGGGGCCCTATCAGCCCCAGCATTTT. This codes for CASSIQGPYQPQHF.

This chain links TRBV28 with TRBJ1-3, with a weak D call TRBD1 (6 bases). The CDR3 has 14 residues. Trimming took 3 bases from V and 3 from J, leaving 9 bases between them. The germline CDR1 and CDR2 sequences are MDHEN and SYDVKM. The CDR3 sequence is CASSFETGGNTIYF. DNA for the CDR3: TGTGCCAGCAGTTTTGAGACAGGTGGAAACACCATATATTTT.

J is TRBJ2-5 and V is TRBV10-2; 16 bases map to TRBD2. CDR1 WSHSY and CDR2 SAAADI come from the germline V gene. The CDR3 is 16 amino acids. After removal of 7 bases from V and 5 bases from J, the junction contained 7 bases not matched to a gene. The CDR3 loop is CASTPGLAGGSETQYF. The CDR3 DNA is TGCGCCAGCACCCCGGGACTAGCGGGGGGGAGTGAGACCCAGTACTTC.

This sequence joins TRBV18 and TRBJ1-2, with TRBD1 matching over 10 bases. The J segment lost 7 bases and the V segment lost 2 bases, leaving 1 base of the junction unmatched. Per germline, CDR1 KGHSH and CDR2 LQKENI. The CDR3 length is 13 residues. CDR3 protein: CASSPGTGVGYTF. CDR3 nucleotide sequence: TGTGCCAGCTCACCAGGGACAGGGGTTGGCTACACCTTC.

The chain uses TRBV3-1 (or the pseudogene TRBV3-2) and TRBJ1-5; D is unclear. The CDR3 consists of 14 residues. Germline CDR1 LGHDT, CDR2 YNNKEL (reference sequence). Trimming removed 0 bases at V and 6 bases at J, with 9 bases between. The DNA of the CDR3 is TGTGCCAGCAGCCAAGATGGAGGCGTTCAGCCCCAGCATTTT. Residues: CASSQDGGVQPQHF.

The chain has TRBV21-1 and TRBJ2-7; TRBD2, the D gene given by the table, was not confirmed from the DNA. TRBV21-1 is tagged as a pseudogene. CDR3 length equals 14 residues. The CDR3 here is CASSKEVSGSEQYF. The CDR3 DNA sequence: TGTGCCAGCAGCAAAGAGGTGAGCGGAAGCGAGCAGTACTTC.

This chain connects TRBV5-5 to TRBJ2-6, with 10 bases aligning to TRBD1. The CDR3 is 17 amino acids. With 4 bases clipped from V and 0 bases from J, the junction kept 4 bases outside the gene matches. Germline V gene sequence: CDR1 SGHKS, CDR2 YYEKEE (reference sequence). The CDR3: CASSAGTGASGANVLTF. CDR3 DNA: TGTGCCAGCAGCGCCGGGACAGGGGCCTCTGGGGCCAACGTCCTGACTTTC.

This chain joins TRBV30 and TRBJ2-6; TRBD1 aligns across 7 bases. The germline V gene encodes CDR1 GTSNPN and CDR2 SVGIG (reference sequence). After removal of 3 bases from V and 3 bases from J, the junction contained 5 bases not matched to a gene. The CDR3 has 15 residues. CDR3 region: CAWSEGAGGANVLTF. CDR3 bases: TGTGCCTGGAGCGAGGGGGCGGGTGGGGCCAACGTCCTGACTTTC.

The V call is TRBV19, the J call TRBJ1-3; D is unresolved. CDR1 and CDR2 from the germline V gene are LNHDA and SQIVND (reference sequence). Trimming shortened V by 4 bases and J by 0 bases, and 7 bases separated the two germline ends. The CDR3 sequence is 14 residues long. CDR3 coding DNA: TGTGCCAGTAGTAAGGCGGACTCTGGAAACACCATATATTTT. This translates into CASSKADSGNTIYF.

Here the CDR3 DNA reads TGTGCCAGCAGTAAGTTACAGGGGACCTACAATGAGCAGTTCTTC. Protein product: CASSKLQGTYNEQFF. The chain is built from TRBV6-5 and TRBJ2-1; TRBD1 aligns across 7 bases. CDR1 and CDR2 (germline): MNHEY, SVGAGI. With 5 bases clipped from V and 2 bases from J, the junction kept 6 bases outside the gene matches. The CDR3 is made up of 15 amino acids.